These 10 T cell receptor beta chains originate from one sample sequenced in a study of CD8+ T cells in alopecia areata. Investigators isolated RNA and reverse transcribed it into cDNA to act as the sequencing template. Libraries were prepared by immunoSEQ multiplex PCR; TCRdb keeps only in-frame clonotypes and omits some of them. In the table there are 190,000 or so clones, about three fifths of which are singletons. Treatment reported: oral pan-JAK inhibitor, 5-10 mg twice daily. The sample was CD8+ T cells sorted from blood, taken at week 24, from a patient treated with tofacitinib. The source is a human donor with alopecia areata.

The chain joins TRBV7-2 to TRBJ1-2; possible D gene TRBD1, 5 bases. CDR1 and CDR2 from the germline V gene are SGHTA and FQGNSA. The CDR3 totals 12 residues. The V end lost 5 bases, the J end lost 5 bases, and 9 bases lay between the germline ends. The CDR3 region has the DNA TGTGCCAGCAGCGCGGGACTATATGGCTACACCTTC. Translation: CASSAGLYGYTF.

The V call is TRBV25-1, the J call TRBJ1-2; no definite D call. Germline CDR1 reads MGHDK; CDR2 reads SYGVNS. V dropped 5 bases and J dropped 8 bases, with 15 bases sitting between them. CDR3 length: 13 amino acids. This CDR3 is CASSPPGAGGYTF. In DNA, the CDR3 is TGTGCCAGCAGTCCCCCGGGTGCTGGCGGCTACACCTTC.

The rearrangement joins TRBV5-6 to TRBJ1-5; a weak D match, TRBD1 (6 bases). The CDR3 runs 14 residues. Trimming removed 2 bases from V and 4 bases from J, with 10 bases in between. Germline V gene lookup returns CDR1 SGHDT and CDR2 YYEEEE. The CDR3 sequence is CASSFGQLNQPQHF. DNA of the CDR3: TGTGCCAGCAGCTTCGGACAGCTAAATCAGCCCCAGCATTTT. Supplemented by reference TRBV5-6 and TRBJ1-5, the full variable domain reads DAGVTQSPTHLIKTRGQQVTLRCSPKSGHDTVSWYQQALGQGPQFIFQYYEEEERQRGNFPDRFSGHQFPNYSSELNVNALLLGDSALYLCASSFGQLNQPQHFGDGTRLSIL.

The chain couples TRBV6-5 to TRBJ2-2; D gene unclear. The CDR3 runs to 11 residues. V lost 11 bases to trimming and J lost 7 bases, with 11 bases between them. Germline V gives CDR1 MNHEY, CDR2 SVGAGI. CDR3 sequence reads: CAVKRFGELFF. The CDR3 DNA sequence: TGTGCCGTTAAGCGTTTCGGGGAGCTGTTTTTT.

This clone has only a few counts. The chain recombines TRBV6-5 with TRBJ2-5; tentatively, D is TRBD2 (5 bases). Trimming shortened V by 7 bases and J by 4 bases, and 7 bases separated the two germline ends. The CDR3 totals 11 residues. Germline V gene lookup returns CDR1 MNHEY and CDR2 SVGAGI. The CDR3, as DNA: TGTGCCAGCATCCGGGGAGAGACCCAGTACTTC. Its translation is CASIRGETQYF.

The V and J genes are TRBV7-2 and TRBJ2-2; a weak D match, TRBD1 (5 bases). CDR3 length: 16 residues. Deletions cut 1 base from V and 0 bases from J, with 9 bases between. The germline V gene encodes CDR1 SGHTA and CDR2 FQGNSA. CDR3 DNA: TGTGCCAGCAGCTTAGAATGGGGCCCGAACACCGGGGAGCTGTTTTTT. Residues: CASSLEWGPNTGELFF.

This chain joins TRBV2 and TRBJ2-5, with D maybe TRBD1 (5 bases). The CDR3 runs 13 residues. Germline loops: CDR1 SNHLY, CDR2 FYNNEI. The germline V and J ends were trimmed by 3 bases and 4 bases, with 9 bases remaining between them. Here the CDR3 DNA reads TGTGCCAGCAGTGATCTGGGGCCAGAGACCCAGTACTTC. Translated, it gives CASSDLGPETQYF.

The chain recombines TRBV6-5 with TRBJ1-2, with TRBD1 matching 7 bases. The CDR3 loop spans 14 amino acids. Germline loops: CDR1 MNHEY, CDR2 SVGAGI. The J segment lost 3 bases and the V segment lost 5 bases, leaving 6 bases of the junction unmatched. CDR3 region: CASSGGQFHYGYTF. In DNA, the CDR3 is TGTGCCAGCAGTGGGGGACAGTTCCACTATGGCTACACCTTC.

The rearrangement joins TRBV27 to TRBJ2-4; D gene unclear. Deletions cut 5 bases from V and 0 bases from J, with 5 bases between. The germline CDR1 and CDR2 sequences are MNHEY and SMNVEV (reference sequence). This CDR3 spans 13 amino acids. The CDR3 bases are TGTGCCAGCAGTGGGCTAGCCAAAAACATTCAGTACTTC. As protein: CASSGLAKNIQYF.

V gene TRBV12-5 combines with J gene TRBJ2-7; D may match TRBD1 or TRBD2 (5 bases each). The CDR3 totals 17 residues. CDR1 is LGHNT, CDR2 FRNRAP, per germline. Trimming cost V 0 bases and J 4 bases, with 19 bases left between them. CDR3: CASGLVTGTVVFYEQYF. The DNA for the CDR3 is TGTGCTAGTGGTTTGGTTACGGGGACGGTCGTTTTTTACGAGCAGTACTTC.